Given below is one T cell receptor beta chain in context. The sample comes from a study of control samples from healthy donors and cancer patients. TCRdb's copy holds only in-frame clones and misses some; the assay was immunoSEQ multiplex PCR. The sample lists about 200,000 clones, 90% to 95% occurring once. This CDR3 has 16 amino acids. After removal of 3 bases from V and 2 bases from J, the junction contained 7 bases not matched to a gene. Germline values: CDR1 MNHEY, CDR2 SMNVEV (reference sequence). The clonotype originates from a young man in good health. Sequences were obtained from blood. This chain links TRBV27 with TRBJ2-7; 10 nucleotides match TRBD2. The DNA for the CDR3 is TGTGCCAGCAGTTTTGTAGCGGGGGGCTCTACCTACGAGCAGTACTTC. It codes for CASSFVAGGSTYEQYF.